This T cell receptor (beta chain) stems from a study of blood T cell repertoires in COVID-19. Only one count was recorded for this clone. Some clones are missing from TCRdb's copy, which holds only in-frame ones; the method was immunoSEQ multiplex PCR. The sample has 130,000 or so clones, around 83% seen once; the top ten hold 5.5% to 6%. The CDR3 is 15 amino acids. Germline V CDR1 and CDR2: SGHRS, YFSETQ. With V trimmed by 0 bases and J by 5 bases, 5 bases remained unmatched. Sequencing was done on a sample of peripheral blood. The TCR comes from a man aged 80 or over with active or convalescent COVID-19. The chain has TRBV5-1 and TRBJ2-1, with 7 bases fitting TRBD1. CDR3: CASSLGGTANNEQFF. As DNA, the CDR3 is TGCGCCAGCAGCTTGGGAGGGACAGCTAACAATGAGCAGTTCTTC.